Below are 25 T cell receptor beta chains sequenced from a single sample in a study of cytomegalovirus exposure and HLA in healthy donors. TCRdb's copy holds only in-frame clones and misses some; the assay was immunoSEQ multiplex PCR. The top ten clones hold less than 7% of a sample with about 130,000 clones, just under 90% of them seen once. Material for sequencing was PBMCs. These receptors were collected from a woman in her 30s in good health and CMV-seropositive.

The chain recombines TRBV5-1 with TRBJ2-5; maybe TRBD2 (6 bases). Trimming left V 4 bases short and J 4 bases short, with 17 bases between. The germline CDR1 and CDR2 sequences are SGHRS and YFSETQ. There are 15 residues in the CDR3. CDR3 sequence: CASSVMGGDVETQYF. The CDR3 region has the DNA TGCGCCAGCAGCGTCATGGGCGGGGACGTAGAGACCCAGTACTTC. Full variable domain (rest looked up from reference TRBV5-1 and TRBJ2-5): KAGVTQTPRYLIKTRGQQVTLSCSPISGHRSVSWYQQTPGQGLQFLFEYFSETQRNKGNFPGRFSGRQFSNSRSEMNVSTLELGDSALYLCASSVMGGDVETQYFGPGTRLLVL.

V is TRBV27 and J is TRBJ2-5; D may be TRBD1 (6 bases). In germline, CDR1 is MNHEY, CDR2 SMNVEV (reference sequence). CDR3 length: 15 amino acids. Trimming removed 5 bases from V and 1 base from J, with 14 bases in between. CDR3 protein: CASSNRTGLQETQYF. The DNA for the CDR3 is TGTGCCAGCAGTAACCGAACAGGGCTCCAAGAGACCCAGTACTTC.

J is TRBJ2-5 and V is TRBV29-1; TRBD2 aligns across 11 bases. The ends lost 8 bases at V and 5 bases at J; junction bases unmatched: 13. Germline CDR1 SQVTM, CDR2 ANQGSEA. The CDR3 contains 15 residues. CDR3 region: CSSTLAGGPRETQYF. As DNA, the CDR3 is TGCAGCTCCACTTTAGCGGGAGGGCCGAGGGAGACCCAGTACTTC.

This sequence joins TRBV5-6 and TRBJ1-4; possibly TRBD1 for D (5 bases). Germline lookup yields CDR1 SGHDT and CDR2 YYEEEE. This CDR3 region has 14 residues. Trimming pared 1 base from V and 6 bases from J, leaving 10 bases between. DNA of the CDR3: TGTGCCAGCAGCTTGAGTCCGGGGGATGAAAAACTGTTTTTT. Translation gives CASSLSPGDEKLFF.

The rearrangement uses TRBV6-6 and TRBJ2-7, with TRBD1 identical over 9 bases. With 5 bases clipped from V and 7 bases from J, the junction kept 12 bases outside the gene matches. This CDR3 is built from 15 residues. Germline CDR1 and CDR2: MNHNY and SVGAGI (reference sequence). In nucleotides, the CDR3 is TGTGCCAGCAGTGACACCCAACAGGGGGCGAGGGAGCAGTACTTC. Protein product: CASSDTQQGAREQYF.

This clone has a handful of counts. The V and J genes are TRBV25-1 and TRBJ2-7; the match to TRBD2 covers 7 bases. The germline V gene has CDR1 MGHDK and CDR2 SYGVNS. V lost 7 bases to trimming and J lost 3 bases; unmatched junction nucleotides: 6. The CDR3 has 13 amino acids. For the CDR3, the DNA is TGTGCCAGCAAATCCGGGGACTACTACGAGCAGTACTTC. It encodes CASKSGDYYEQYF.

The chain couples TRBV28 to TRBJ2-3; D gene unclear. Germline V gene lookup returns CDR1 MDHEN and CDR2 SYDVKM. The V end lost 6 bases, the J end lost 5 bases, and 9 bases lay between the germline ends. CDR3 length: 12 amino acids. The CDR3 spells CASSAVGDTQYF. CDR3 DNA: TGTGCCAGCAGCGCGGTGGGAGATACGCAGTATTTT.

With regard to this clone: In the same sample, other DNA sequences code for this CDR3. The gene calls are TRBV7-2 and TRBJ2-3; D remains ambiguous. CDR1 and CDR2 from the germline V gene are SGHTA and FQGNSA. V lost 4 bases, J lost 2 bases, and 4 bases lay in between. This CDR3 contains 12 residues. The DNA for the CDR3 is TGTGCCAGCAGCTCGTACACAGATACGCAGTATTTT. Encoded protein: CASSSYTDTQYF.

The genes are TRBV7-2 and TRBJ1-5, with D possibly matching TRBD1 (5 bases). CDR1 is SGHTA and CDR2 is FQGNSA in the germline V gene. The CDR3 consists of 14 residues. V gave up 7 bases and J gave up 2 bases, with 12 bases separating them. Here the CDR3 reads CASNAGSRNQPQHF. The CDR3 bases are TGTGCCAGCAATGCAGGGTCCCGCAATCAGCCCCAGCATTTT.

The chain couples TRBV5-1 to TRBJ2-3; 9 positions match TRBD2. This CDR3 contains 17 residues. Germline values: CDR1 SGHRS, CDR2 YFSETQ. V shed 4 bases and J 2 bases; nucleotides not matched to a gene: 11. The CDR3 is CASSASRLAEITDTQYF. The CDR3 DNA reads as TGCGCCAGCAGCGCTAGTCGACTAGCGGAGATCACAGATACGCAGTATTTT.

This clone appeared a single time. The chain uses TRBV6-5 and TRBJ2-2; 11 bases are a match to TRBD2. The CDR3 extends over 15 amino acids. The germline CDR1 and CDR2 sequences are MNHEY and SVGAGI. The junction had 4 bases not matched to a gene; V was cut back by 6 bases and J by 4 bases. CDR3 protein: CASSLTSGTTGELFF. The CDR3, as DNA: TGTGCCAGCAGCCTGACTAGCGGGACCACCGGGGAGCTGTTTTTT.

The chain has TRBV14 and TRBJ2-7; D is undetermined. The germline CDR1 and CDR2 sequences are SGHDN and FVKESK. The V end lost 3 bases, the J end lost 4 bases, and 7 bases lay between the germline ends. CDR3 length: 12 residues. The CDR3 nucleotides read TGTGCCAGCAGCCATAGTATATACGAGCAGTACTTC. This encodes CASSHSIYEQYF.

The chain has TRBV6-1 and TRBJ2-7, with D uncertain. Trimming stripped 2 bases from V and 7 bases from J, with 9 bases between. This CDR3 spans 12 amino acids. Germline lookup yields CDR1 MNHNS and CDR2 SASEGT. This chain's CDR3 is CASSESVWEQYF. In DNA, the CDR3 is TGTGCCAGCAGTGAATCGGTCTGGGAGCAGTACTTC.

This clone came up a few times. This chain uses TRBV5-4 with TRBJ1-6, with D maybe TRBD1 (5 bases). V was shortened by 4 bases and J by 0 bases, with 11 bases between the two germline ends. The CDR3 covers 16 residues. Germline V lookup: CDR1 SGHNT, CDR2 YYREEE (reference sequence). The DNA for the CDR3 is TGTGCCAGCAGCCGGGGGGGGAGCTCCTATAATTCACCCCTCCACTTT. It specifies CASSRGGSSYNSPLHF. The whole variable domain, remainder taken from reference TRBV5-4 and TRBJ1-6, is ETGVTQSPTHLIKTRGQQVTLRCSSQSGHNTVSWYQQALGQGPQFIFQYYREEENGRGNFPPRFSGLQFPNYSSELNVNALELDDSALYLCASSRGGSSYNSPLHFGNGTRLTVT.

This clone was seen a handful of times. This chain connects TRBV6-5 to TRBJ2-7, with 7 bases lining up with TRBD1. With V trimmed by 5 bases and J by 0 bases, 7 bases remained unmatched. This CDR3 is built from 15 residues. CDR1 is MNHEY, CDR2 SVGAGI, per germline. The CDR3: CASSPRGQSSYEQYF. Written as DNA, the CDR3 is TGTGCCAGCAGTCCTCGGGGACAGAGCTCCTACGAGCAGTACTTC.

To note about this clone: The sample carries other DNA sequences with the same CDR3. V usage is TRBV5-1 and J usage is TRBJ2-1; 9 nucleotides align to TRBD2. V was clipped by 0 bases and J by 7 bases; unmatched bases: 5. Germline assignment: CDR1 SGHRS and CDR2 YFSETQ. CDR3 length equals 15 residues. This chain's CDR3 is CASSLGLAGLNEQFF. The DNA of the CDR3 is TGCGCCAGCAGCTTGGGTCTAGCGGGGTTAAATGAGCAGTTCTTC.

The rearrangement joins TRBV19 to TRBJ1-5; D is possibly TRBD1 (6 bases). V lost 6 bases to trimming and J lost 3 bases, with 15 bases between them. CDR1 LNHDA and CDR2 SQIVND come from the germline V gene (reference sequence). There are 15 residues in the CDR3. CDR3 bases: TGTGCCAGTAGACAGGGTGGTACCATCAATCAGCCCCAGCATTTT. This encodes CASRQGGTINQPQHF.

The genes are TRBV2 and TRBJ2-3; 12 nucleotides agree with TRBD2. With V trimmed by 4 bases and J by 3 bases, 2 bases remained unmatched. Germline loops: CDR1 SNHLY, CDR2 FYNNEI. The CDR3 totals 15 residues. The CDR3 nucleotides read TGTGCCAGCAGTGTTCTAGCGGGAGGGACAGATACGCAGTATTTT. Protein: CASSVLAGGTDTQYF. Full variable domain (missing parts from reference TRBV2 and TRBJ2-3): EPEVTQTPSHQVTQMGQEVILRCVPISNHLYFYWYRQILGQKVEFLVSFYNNEISEKSEIFDDQFSVERPDGSNFTLKIRSTKLEDSAMYFCASSVLAGGTDTQYFGPGTRLTVL.

CDR3 DNA: TGTGCCAGCAGCTTAGGGGACAGTGAAAAACTGTTTTTT. Its protein is CASSLGDSEKLFF. The genes are TRBV11-2 and TRBJ1-4; 7 nucleotides agree with TRBD1. This CDR3 is 13 amino acids long. Germline V gives CDR1 SGHAT, CDR2 FQNNGV. J lost 7 bases, V lost 1 base, and 0 bases had no gene match. Filled out from reference TRBV11-2 and TRBJ1-4, the complete variable domain reads EAGVAQSPRYKIIEKRQSVAFWCNPISGHATLYWYQQILGQGPKLLIQFQNNGVVDDSQLPKDRFSAERLKGVDSTLKIQPAKLEDSAVYLCASSLGDSEKLFFGSGTQLSVL.

This chain joins TRBV7-9 and TRBJ2-1, with TRBD2 as a possible D gene (5 bases). The CDR3 totals 13 residues. Germline CDR1 SEHNR, CDR2 FQNEAQ (reference sequence). The V gene lost 2 bases and the J gene lost 6 bases, with 8 bases spanning the gap. In DNA, the CDR3 is TGTGCCAGCAGCTTAACGGGAAGCAATGAGCAGTTCTTC. Translation: CASSLTGSNEQFF. Based on the CDR3 plus reference TRBV7-9 and TRBJ2-1, the full variable domain is DTGVSQNPRHKITKRGQNVTFRCDPISEHNRLYWYRQTLGQGPEFLTYFQNEAQLEKSRLLSDRFSAERPKGSFSTLEIQRTEQGDSAMYLCASSLTGSNEQFFGPGTRLTVL.

This clone has just one count. V usage is TRBV5-4 and J usage is TRBJ2-7; TRBD1 matches at 7 bases. The V gene's germline CDR1 is SGHNT and CDR2 YYREEE (reference sequence). With V trimmed by 4 bases and J by 3 bases, 7 bases remained unmatched. This CDR3 is 14 amino acids long. The CDR3: CASSARQGVYEQYF. The CDR3 coding sequence is TGTGCCAGCAGCGCGCGACAGGGCGTCTACGAGCAGTACTTC.

The table lists this clone with a count of one. The J gene is TRBJ2-7, the V gene TRBV6-1; the D gene is possibly TRBD1 (5 bases). The CDR3 is made up of 14 amino acids. Per germline, CDR1 MNHNS and CDR2 SASEGT. The V end was cut by 4 bases, the J end by 2 bases, with 12 bases between. CDR3 residues: CASSGNPRAYEQYF. The CDR3 DNA reads TGTGCCAGCAGTGGGAATCCCAGGGCCTACGAGCAGTACTTC.

This sequence joins TRBV5-4 and TRBJ2-2; D is perhaps TRBD1 (6 bases). The germline V and J ends were trimmed by 0 bases and 5 bases, with 14 bases remaining between them. This CDR3 has 16 amino acids. CDR1 is SGHNT, CDR2 YYREEE, per germline (reference sequence). The CDR3 bases are TGTGCCAGCAGCTTGGACGCAGGGGTGGAAACCGGGGAGCTGTTTTTT. This encodes CASSLDAGVETGELFF.

The chain is built from TRBV27 and TRBJ1-3, with D possibly TRBD1 on 6 matching bases. Per the germline V gene, CDR1 is MNHEY and CDR2 is SMNVEV (reference sequence). The CDR3 runs to 15 residues. V lost 5 bases and J 3 bases, leaving 14 bases between the germline ends. This CDR3 reads CASSPPGGLGNTIYF. The CDR3 DNA is TGTGCCAGCAGTCCCCCCGGGGGGCTTGGAAACACCATATATTTT.

The rearrangement joins TRBV28 to TRBJ1-5, with D maybe TRBD1 (6 bases). V was pared by 1 base and J by 4 bases, with 11 bases between. Germline values: CDR1 MDHEN, CDR2 SYDVKM. This CDR3 is built from 15 residues. Here the CDR3 DNA reads TGTGCCAGCAGTTTATCAGGGGCGAGGAATCAGCCCCAGCATTTT. The encoded protein is CASSLSGARNQPQHF.